A single sample is the source of the 3 T cell receptor beta chains below, sequenced in a study of shared clonotypes between healthy human individuals. Using immunoSEQ multiplex PCR, the repertoire was profiled, and TCRdb retains in-frame clones only, with some absent. The table has approximately 2.5 million clones, 80% to 95% seen once; the top ten hold approximately 0.36%. Sequencing was done on a sample of naive CD4+ T cells from PBMCs. Stated subset: CD45RA+ positively selected. Source of these receptors: a man younger than 35 in good health. Some clones in this sample may be carry-over from other donors' samples.

The chain recombines TRBV9 with TRBJ1-2; 8 bases map to TRBD1. Germline V gene sequence: CDR1 SGDLS, CDR2 YYNGEE. V shed 7 bases and J 7 bases; nucleotides not matched to a gene: 9. This CDR3 has 13 amino acids. CDR3 amino acids: CASSSRGLGGYTF. CDR3 nucleotides: TGTGCCAGCTCAAGCAGGGGGCTGGGTGGCTACACCTTC.

This rearrangement joins TRBV19 to TRBJ2-2; no clear D gene. Germline CDR1 reads LNHDA; CDR2 reads SQIVND (reference sequence). CDR3 size: 11 residues. V was cut by 10 bases and J by 3 bases, with 6 bases left in between. The CDR3 DNA reads TGTGCCACCCGGGACACCGGGGAGCTGTTTTTT. Its protein product is CATRDTGELFF. The full variable domain, with the rest looked up from reference TRBV19 and TRBJ2-2, is DGGITQSPKYLFRKEGQNVTLSCEQNLNHDAMYWYRQDPGQGLRLIYYSQIVNDFQKGDIAEGYSVSREKKESFPLTVTSAQKNPTAFYLCATRDTGELFFGEGSRLTVL.

This rearrangement joins TRBV5-1 to TRBJ2-3; 9 bases fit TRBD2. The germline CDR1 and CDR2 sequences are SGHRS and YFSETQ. V gave up 5 bases and J gave up 0 bases; unmatched junction bases: 10. This CDR3 contains 17 residues. CDR3 in amino acids: CASRQLGAGGSTDTQYF. As DNA, the CDR3 is TGCGCCAGCAGACAATTGGGCGCGGGAGGGAGCACAGATACGCAGTATTTT.